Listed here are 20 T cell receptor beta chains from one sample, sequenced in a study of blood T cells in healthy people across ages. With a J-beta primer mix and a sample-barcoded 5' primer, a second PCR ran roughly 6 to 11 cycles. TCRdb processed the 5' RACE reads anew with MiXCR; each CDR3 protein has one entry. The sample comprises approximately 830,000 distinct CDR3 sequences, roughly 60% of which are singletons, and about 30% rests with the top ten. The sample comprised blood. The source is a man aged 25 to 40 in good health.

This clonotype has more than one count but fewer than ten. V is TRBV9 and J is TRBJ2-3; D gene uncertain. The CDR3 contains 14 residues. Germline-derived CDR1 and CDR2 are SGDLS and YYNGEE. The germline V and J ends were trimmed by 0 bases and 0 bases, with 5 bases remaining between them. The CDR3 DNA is TGTGCCAGCAGCGTAGGCAGTAGCACAGATACGCAGTATTTT. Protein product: CASSVGSSTDTQYF.

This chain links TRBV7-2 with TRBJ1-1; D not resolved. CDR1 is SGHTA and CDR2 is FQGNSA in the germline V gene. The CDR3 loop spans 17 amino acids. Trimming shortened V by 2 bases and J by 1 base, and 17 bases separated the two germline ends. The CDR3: CASSLKSRADGNTEAFF. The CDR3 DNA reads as TGTGCCAGCAGCTTAAAGAGCCGGGCGGACGGGAACACTGAAGCTTTCTTT.

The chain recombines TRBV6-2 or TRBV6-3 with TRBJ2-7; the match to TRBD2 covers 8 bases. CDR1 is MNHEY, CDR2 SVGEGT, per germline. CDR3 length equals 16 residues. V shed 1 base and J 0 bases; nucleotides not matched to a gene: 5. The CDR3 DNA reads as TGTGCCAGCAGTTACTGGGCGGGGGGCCTCTCCTACGAGCAGTACTTC. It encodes CASSYWAGGLSYEQYF.

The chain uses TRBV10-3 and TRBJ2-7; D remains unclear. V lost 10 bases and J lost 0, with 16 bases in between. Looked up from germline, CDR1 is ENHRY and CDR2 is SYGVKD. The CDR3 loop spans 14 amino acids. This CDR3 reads CATGVGTSSYEQYF. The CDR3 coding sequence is TGTGCCACGGGCGTCGGCACCTCCTCCTACGAGCAGTACTTC.

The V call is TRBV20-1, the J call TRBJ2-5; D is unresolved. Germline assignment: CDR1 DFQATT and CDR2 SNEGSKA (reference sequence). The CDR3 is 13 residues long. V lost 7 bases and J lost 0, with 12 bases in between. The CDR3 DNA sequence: TGCAGTGTTCCGCCCTCGTACCAAGAGACCCAGTACTTC. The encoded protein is CSVPPSYQETQYF.

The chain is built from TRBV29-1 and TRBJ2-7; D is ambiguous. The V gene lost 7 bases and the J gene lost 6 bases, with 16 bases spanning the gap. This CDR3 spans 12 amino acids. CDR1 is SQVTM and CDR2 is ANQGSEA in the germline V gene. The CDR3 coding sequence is TGCAGCGCAGTGGGTTCCTGGACCGAGCAGTACTTC. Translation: CSAVGSWTEQYF.

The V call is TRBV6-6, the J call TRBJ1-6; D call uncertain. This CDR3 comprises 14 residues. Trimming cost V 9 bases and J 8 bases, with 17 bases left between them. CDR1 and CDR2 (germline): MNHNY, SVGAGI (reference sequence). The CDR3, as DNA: TGTGCCAGGAGCGACTTATTAAGGGATTCACCCCTCCACTTT. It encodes CARSDLLRDSPLHF.

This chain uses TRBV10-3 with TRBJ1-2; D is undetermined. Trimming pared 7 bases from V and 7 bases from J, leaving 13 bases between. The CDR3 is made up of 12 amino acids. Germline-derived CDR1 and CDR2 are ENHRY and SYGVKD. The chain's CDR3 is CAIISGVGGYTF. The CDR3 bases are TGTGCCATCATATCAGGTGTCGGTGGCTACACCTTC.

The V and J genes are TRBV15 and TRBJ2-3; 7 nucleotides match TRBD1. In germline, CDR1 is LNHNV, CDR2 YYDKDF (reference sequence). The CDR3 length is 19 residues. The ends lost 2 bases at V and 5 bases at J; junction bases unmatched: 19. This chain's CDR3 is CATSRSSLRGRYRGDTQYF. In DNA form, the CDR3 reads TGTGCCACCAGCAGAAGCTCCCTTCGTGGGCGATACAGGGGAGATACGCAGTATTTT.

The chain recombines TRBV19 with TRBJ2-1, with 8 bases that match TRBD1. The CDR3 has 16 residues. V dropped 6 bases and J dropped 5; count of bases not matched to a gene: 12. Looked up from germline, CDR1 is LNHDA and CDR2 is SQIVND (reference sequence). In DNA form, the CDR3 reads TGTGCCAGTAGCCTAGGTCTTAGGACAGGGAACAATGAGCAGTTCTTC. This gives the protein CASSLGLRTGNNEQFF.

The CDR3 here is CASSLPGGPYNEQFF. DNA of the CDR3: TGTGCCAGCAGCTTGCCGGGAGGGCCCTACAATGAGCAGTTCTTC. This chain uses TRBV5-4 with TRBJ2-1; 8 positions match TRBD2. V was clipped by 1 base and J by 2 bases; unmatched bases: 2. Germline V CDR1 and CDR2: SGHNT, YYREEE (reference sequence). This CDR3 region has 15 residues.

CDR3 sequence reads: CRADDNEQFF. The DNA of the CDR3 is TGCAGGGCCGACGACAATGAGCAGTTCTTC. The J gene is TRBJ2-1, the V gene TRBV20-1; D is uncertain. Germline CDR1 reads DFQATT; CDR2 reads SNEGSKA (reference sequence). CDR3 size: 10 residues.

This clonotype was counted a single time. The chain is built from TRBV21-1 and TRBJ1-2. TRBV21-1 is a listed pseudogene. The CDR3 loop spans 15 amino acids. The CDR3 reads CASGPDGGGSYGYTF. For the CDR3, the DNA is TGTGCCAGCGGACCAGACGGGGGGGGGAGCTATGGCTACACCTTC.

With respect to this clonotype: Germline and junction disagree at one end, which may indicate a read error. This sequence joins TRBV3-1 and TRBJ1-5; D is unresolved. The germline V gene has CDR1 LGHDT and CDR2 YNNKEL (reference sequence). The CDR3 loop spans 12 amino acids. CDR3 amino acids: CASSQGNQPRHF. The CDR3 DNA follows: TGTGCCAGCAGCCAGGGCAATCAGCCCCGGCATTTT.

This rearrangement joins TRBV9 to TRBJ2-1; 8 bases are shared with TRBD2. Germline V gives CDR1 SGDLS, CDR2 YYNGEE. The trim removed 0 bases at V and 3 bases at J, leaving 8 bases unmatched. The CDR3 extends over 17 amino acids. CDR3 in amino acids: CASSVASLAGNYNEQFF. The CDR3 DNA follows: TGTGCCAGCAGCGTAGCTTCCTTAGCGGGGAACTACAATGAGCAGTTCTTC.

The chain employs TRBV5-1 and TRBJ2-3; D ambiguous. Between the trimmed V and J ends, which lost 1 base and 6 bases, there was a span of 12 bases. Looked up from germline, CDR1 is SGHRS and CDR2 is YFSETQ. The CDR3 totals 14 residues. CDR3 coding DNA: TGCGCCAGCAGCTTGCGGACCACGAGGGATACGCAGTATTTT. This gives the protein CASSLRTTRDTQYF.

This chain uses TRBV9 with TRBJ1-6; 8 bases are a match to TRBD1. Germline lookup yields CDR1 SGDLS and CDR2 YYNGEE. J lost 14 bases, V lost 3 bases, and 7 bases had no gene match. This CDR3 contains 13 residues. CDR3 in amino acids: CASSGQGPFTLHF. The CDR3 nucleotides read TGTGCCAGCAGCGGACAGGGGCCCTTCACCCTCCACTTT. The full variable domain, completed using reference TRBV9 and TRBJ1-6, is DSGVTQTPKHLITATGQRVTLRCSPRSGDLSVYWYQQSLDQGLQFLIQYYNGEERAKGNILERFSAQQFPDLHSELNLSSLELGDSALYFCASSGQGPFTLHFGNGTRLTVT.

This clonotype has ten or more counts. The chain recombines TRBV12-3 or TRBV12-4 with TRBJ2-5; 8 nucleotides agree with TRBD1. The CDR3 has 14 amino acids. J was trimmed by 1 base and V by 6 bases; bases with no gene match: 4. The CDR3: CASSPDRAQETQYF. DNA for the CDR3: TGTGCCAGCAGCCCGGACAGGGCCCAAGAGACCCAGTACTTC.

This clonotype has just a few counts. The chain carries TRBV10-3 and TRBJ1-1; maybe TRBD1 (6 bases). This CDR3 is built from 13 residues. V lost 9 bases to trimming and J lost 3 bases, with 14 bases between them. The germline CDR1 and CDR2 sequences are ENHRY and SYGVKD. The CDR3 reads CAISKGGDTEAFF. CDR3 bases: TGTGCCATTTCCAAGGGGGGAGACACTGAAGCTTTCTTT.

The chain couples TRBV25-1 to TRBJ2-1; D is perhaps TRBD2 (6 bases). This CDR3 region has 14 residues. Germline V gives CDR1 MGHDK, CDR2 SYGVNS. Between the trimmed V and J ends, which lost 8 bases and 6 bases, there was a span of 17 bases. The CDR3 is CASAAWRGGNEQFF. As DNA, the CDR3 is TGTGCCAGCGCCGCTTGGAGGGGAGGCAATGAGCAGTTCTTC.